Sequencing of this TCR beta chain was carried out in a study of cytomegalovirus exposure and HLA in healthy donors. V was pared by 7 bases and J by 5 bases, with 14 bases between. The V gene's germline CDR1 is MNHNS and CDR2 SASEGT. There are 14 residues in the CDR3. In the case of this clone: Its antigen is not known.

Study-wide results and caveats: Cytomegalovirus-associated TCR beta chains were listed, numbering more than 150.

Method: immunoSEQ multiplex PCR; TCRdb's copy keeps in-frame clones and lacks some. The sample holds roughly 350,000 clones; roughly 89% are singletons and the top ten take around 0.84%. Sequencing was carried out using PBMCs. The chain couples TRBV6-1 to TRBJ1-4; D gene ambiguous. This clonotype was sampled from a woman between 18 and 29 years old in good health and CMV-seronegative. The CDR3 sequence is CASTMGGENEKLFF. The CDR3 nucleotides are TGTGCCAGCACGATGGGAGGCGAGAATGAAAAACTGTTTTTT.